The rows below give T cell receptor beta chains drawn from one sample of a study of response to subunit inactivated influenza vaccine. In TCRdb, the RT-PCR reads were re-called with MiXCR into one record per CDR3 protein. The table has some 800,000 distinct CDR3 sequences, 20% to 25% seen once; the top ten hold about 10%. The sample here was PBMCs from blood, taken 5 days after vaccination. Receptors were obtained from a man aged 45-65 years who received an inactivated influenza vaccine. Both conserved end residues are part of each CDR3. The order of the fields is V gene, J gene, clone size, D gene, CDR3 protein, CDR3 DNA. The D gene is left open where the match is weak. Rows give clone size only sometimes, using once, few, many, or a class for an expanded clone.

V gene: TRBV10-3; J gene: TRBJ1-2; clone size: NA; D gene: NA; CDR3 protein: CAISVAPGPYGYTF; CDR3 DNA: TGTGCCATCAGTGTAGCTCCCGGGCCCTATGGCTACACCTTC
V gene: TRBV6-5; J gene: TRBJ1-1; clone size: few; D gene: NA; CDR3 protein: CATWLRGATFF; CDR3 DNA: TGTGCTACATGGCTAAGGGGCGCAACTTTCTTT
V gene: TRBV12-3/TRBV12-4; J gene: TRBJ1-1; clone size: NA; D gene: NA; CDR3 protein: CASSLGGGKGTEAFF; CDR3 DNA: TGTGCCAGCAGTTTAGGTGGGGGGAAGGGCACTGAAGCTTTCTTT
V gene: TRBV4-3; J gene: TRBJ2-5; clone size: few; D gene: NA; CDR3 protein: CASSAMGRGETQYF; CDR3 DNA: TGCGCCAGCAGCGCTATGGGTAGGGGGGAGACCCAGTACTTC
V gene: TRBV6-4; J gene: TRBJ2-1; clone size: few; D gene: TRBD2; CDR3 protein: CASRGVAGTSNEQFF; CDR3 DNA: TGTGCCAGCAGGGGGGTAGCGGGAACTTCAAATGAGCAGTTCTTC
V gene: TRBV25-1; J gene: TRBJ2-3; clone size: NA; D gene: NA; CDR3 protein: CASSEYRGGPDTQYF; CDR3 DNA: TGTGCCAGCAGTGAATATAGGGGGGGGCCAGATACGCAGTATTTT
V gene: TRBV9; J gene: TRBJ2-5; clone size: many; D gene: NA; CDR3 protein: CASSVEARLGETQYF; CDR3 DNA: TGTGCCAGCAGCGTAGAGGCTCGCCTTGGCGAGACCCAGTACTTC
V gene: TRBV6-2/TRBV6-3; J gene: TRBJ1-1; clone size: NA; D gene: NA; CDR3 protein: CASRTDPNTEAFF; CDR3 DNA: TGTGCCAGCAGGACGGACCCGAACACTGAAGCTTTCTTT
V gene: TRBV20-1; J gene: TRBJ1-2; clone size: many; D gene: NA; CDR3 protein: CSARDGKGPSGYTF; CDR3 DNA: TGCAGTGCTAGAGATGGGAAGGGTCCGAGCGGCTACACCTTC
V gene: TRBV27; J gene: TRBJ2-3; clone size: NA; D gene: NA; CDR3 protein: CASSFRRGLTDTQYF; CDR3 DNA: TGTGCCAGCAGTTTTCGGCGGGGCCTCACAGATACGCAGTATTTT
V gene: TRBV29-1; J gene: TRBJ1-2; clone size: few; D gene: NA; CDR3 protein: CSAPVTGWYGYTF; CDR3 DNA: TGCAGCGCTCCCGTTACAGGGTGGTATGGCTACACCTTC
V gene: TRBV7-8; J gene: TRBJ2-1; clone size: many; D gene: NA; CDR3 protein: CASSSWAGPSGEQFF; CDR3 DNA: TGTGCCAGCAGCTCCTGGGCGGGACCAAGTGGTGAGCAGTTCTTC
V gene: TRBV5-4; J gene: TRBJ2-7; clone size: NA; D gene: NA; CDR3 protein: CASSPETALEQYF; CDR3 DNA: TGTGCCAGCAGCCCGGAGACAGCCTTGGAGCAGTACTTC
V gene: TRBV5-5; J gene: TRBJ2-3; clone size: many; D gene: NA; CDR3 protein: CASSKEGDTQYF; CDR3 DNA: TGTGCCAGCAGCAAGGAGGGAGATACGCAGTATTTT
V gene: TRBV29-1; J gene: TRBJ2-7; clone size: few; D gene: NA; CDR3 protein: CSVYTPQGTGGYYEQYF; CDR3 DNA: TGCAGCGTCTACACTCCTCAGGGGACGGGAGGTTACTACGAGCAGTACTTC
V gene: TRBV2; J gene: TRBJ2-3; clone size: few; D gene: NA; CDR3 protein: CASCVQELTDTQYF; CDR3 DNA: TGTGCCAGCTGCGTCCAGGAACTCACAGATACGCAGTATTTT
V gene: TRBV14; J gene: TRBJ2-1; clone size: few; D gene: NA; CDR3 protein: CASSRHSRGAYNEQFF; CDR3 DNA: TGTGCCAGCAGCCGACACTCGCGAGGGGCATACAATGAGCAGTTCTTC
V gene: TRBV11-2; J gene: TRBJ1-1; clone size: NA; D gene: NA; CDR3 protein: CASSLGGGLTEAFF; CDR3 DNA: TGTGCCAGCAGCTTAGGTGGGGGACTCACTGAAGCTTTCTTT
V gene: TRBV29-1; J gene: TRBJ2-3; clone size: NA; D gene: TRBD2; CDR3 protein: CSVEDAGDNTDTQYF; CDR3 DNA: TGCAGCGTTGAAGATGCGGGGGATAACACAGATACGCAGTATTTT
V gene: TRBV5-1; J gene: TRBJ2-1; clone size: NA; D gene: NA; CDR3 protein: CASSGGGGHEQFF; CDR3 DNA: TGCGCCAGCAGCGGAGGGGGAGGGCATGAGCAGTTCTTC
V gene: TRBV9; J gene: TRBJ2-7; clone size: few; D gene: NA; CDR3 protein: CASSPQGLEYEQYF; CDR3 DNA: TGTGCCAGCAGCCCCCAGGGACTTGAGTACGAGCAGTACTTC
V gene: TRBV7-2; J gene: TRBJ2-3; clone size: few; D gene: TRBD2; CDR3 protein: CASSEGLAGATQYF; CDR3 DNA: TGTGCCAGCAGCGAGGGACTAGCAGGGGCTACGCAGTATTTT
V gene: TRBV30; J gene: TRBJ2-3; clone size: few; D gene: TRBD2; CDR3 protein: CAWTPGLADSTDTQYF; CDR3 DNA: TGTGCCTGGACTCCGGGACTAGCGGACTCCACAGATACGCAGTATTTT
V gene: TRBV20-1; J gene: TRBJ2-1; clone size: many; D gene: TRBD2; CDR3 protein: CSSGTHNEQFF; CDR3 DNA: TGCAGTAGCGGGACTCACAATGAGCAGTTCTTC
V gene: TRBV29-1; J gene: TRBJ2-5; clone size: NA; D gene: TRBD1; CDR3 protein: CSVPGQLSGETQYF; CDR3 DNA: TGCAGCGTGCCGGGACAGCTATCCGGGGAGACCCAGTACTTC
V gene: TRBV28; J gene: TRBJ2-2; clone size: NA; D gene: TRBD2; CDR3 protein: CASGLAGVTGELFF; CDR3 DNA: TGTGCCAGCGGACTAGCGGGAGTCACCGGGGAGCTGTTTTTT
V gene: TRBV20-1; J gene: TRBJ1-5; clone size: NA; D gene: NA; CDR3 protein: CSALTAYSNQPQHF; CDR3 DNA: TGCAGTGCACTGACAGCGTATAGCAATCAGCCCCAGCATTTT
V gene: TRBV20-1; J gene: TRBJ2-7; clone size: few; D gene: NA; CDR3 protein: CSALPGVGSNEQYF; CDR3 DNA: TGCAGTGCTCTCCCCGGGGTTGGGTCGAACGAGCAGTACTTC
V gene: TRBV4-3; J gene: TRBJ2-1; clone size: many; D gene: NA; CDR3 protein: CASSQTEGAYNEQFF; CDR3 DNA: TGCGCCAGCAGCCAGACGGAAGGGGCCTACAATGAGCAGTTCTTC
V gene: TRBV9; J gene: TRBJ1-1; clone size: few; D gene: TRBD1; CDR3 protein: CASSLGTVMNTEAFF; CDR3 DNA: TGTGCCAGCAGCTTGGGGACAGTGATGAACACTGAAGCTTTCTTT
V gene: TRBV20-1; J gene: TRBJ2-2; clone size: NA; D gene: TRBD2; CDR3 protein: CSAISGTITGELFF; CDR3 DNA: TGCAGTGCTATTAGCGGGACGATTACCGGGGAGCTGTTTTTT
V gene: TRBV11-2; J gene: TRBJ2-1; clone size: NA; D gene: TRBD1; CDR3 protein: CASSLVVRTGGFNEQFF; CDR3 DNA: TGTGCCAGCAGCTTAGTCGTTAGGACAGGGGGTTTCAATGAGCAGTTCTTC
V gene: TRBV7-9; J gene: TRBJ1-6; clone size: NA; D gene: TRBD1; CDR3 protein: CASSLNQGVPLHF; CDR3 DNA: TGTGCCAGCAGCTTAAATCAGGGGGTACCCCTCCACTTT
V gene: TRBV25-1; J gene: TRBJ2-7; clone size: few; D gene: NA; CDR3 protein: CASSEYGVRASYEQYF; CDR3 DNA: TGTGCCAGCAGTGAATATGGTGTCAGGGCGTCCTACGAGCAGTACTTC
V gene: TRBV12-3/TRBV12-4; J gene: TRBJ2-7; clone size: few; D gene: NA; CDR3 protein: CASSPGRSHSYEQYF; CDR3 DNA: TGTGCCAGCAGTCCGGGACGGTCTCACTCCTACGAGCAGTACTTC
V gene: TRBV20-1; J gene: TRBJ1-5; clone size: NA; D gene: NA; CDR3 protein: CSARDGGLRSNQPQHF; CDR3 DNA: TGCAGTGCTAGAGATGGGGGGCTGAGGAGCAATCAGCCCCAGCATTTT
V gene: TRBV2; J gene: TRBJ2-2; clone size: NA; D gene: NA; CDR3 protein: CGSSQRRAELFF; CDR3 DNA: TGTGGCAGCAGTCAGCGCCGGGCGGAGCTGTTTTTT
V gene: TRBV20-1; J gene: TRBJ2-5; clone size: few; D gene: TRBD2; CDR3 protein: CSARGSGGPGETQYF; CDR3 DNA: TGCAGTGCTAGGGGGAGCGGGGGGCCCGGGGAGACCCAGTACTTC
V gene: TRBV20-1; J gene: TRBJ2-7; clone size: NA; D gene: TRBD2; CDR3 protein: CSASPSGRNGEQYF; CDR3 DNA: TGCAGTGCTAGTCCGAGCGGGAGGAATGGCGAGCAGTACTTC
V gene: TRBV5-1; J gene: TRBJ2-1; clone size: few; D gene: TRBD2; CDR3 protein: CASILTDGTSLRNNEQFF; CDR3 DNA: TGCGCCAGCATCCTTACGGATGGGACTAGCCTGAGAAACAATGAGCAGTTCTTC
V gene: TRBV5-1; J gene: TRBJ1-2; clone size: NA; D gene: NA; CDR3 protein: CASSRDGGYTF; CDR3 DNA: TGCGCCAGCAGCCGGGACGGTGGCTACACCTTC
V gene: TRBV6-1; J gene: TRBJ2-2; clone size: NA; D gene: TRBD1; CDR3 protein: CASSVNRGRTGELFF; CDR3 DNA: TGTGCCAGCAGTGTAAACAGGGGGCGAACCGGGGAGCTGTTTTTT
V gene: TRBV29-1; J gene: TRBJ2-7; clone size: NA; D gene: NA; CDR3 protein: CSVVGAGRWRTQYF; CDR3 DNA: TGCAGCGTTGTCGGGGCAGGGAGGTGGCGTACGCAGTACTTC
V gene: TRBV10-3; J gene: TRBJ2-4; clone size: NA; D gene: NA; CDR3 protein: CVISESTGAKNIQYF; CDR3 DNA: TGTGTCATCAGTGAGTCGACGGGGGCGAAAAACATTCAGTACTTC
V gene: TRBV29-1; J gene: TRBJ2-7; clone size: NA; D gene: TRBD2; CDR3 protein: CSVVPMGREGEQYF; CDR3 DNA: TGCAGCGTTGTACCCATGGGGAGGGAAGGCGAGCAGTACTTC
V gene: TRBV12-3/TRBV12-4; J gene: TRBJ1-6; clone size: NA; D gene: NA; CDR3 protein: CASSFPREPLHF; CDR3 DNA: TGTGCCAGCAGTTTTCCCCGGGAACCCCTCCACTTT
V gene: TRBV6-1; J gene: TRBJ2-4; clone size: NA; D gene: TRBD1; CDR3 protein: CASSQRTGWGIQYF; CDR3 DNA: TGTGCCAGCAGTCAGAGGACAGGGTGGGGCATTCAGTACTTC
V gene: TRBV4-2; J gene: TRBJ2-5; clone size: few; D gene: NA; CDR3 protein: CASSQDPGFLETQYF; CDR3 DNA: TGTGCCAGCAGCCAAGACCCAGGGTTTTTAGAGACCCAGTACTTC
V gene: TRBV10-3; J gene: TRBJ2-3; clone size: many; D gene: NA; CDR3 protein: CAISERGSADTQYF; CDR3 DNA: TGTGCCATCAGTGAGCGGGGGAGCGCAGATACGCAGTATTTT
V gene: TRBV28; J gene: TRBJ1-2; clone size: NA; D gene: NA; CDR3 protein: CASSLLTGPGYTF; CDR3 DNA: TGTGCCAGCAGTTTACTTACAGGTCCTGGCTACACCTTC
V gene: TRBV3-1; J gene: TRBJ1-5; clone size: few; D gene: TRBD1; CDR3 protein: CASSRQGAGQPQHF; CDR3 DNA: TGTGCCAGCAGCCGGCAGGGGGCCGGTCAGCCCCAGCATTTT
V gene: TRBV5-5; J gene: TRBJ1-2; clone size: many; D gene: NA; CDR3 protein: CASSLSGQGNYGYTF; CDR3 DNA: TGTGCCAGCAGCTTGAGTGGCCAGGGGAACTATGGCTACACCTTC
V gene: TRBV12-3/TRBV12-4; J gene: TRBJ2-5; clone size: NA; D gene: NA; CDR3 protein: CASSFAGQETQYF; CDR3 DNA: TGTGCCAGCAGTTTCGCGGGCCAAGAGACCCAGTACTTC
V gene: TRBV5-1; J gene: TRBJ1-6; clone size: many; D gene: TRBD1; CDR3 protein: CASSARDRDGPLHF; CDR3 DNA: TGCGCCAGCAGCGCCCGGGACAGGGACGGACCCCTCCACTTT